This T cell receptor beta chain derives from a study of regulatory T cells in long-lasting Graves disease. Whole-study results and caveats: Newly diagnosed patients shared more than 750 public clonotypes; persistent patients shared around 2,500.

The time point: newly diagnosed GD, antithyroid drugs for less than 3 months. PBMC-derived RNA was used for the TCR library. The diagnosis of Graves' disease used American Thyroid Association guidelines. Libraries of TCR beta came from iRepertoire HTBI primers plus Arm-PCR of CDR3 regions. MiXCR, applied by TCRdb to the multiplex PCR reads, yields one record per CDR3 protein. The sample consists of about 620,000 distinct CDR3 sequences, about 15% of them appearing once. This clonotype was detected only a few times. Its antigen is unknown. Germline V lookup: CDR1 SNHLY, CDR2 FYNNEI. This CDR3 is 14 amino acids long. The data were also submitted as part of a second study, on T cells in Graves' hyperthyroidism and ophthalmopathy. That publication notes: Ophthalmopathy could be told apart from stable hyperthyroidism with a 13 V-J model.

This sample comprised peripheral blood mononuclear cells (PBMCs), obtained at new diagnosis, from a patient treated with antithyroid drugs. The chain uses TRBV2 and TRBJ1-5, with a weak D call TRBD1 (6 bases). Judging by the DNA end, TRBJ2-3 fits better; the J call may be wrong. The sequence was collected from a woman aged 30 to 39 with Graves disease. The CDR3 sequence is CASSEGAGNQPQYF. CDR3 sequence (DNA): TGTGCCAGCAGTGAGGGGGCTGGCAATCAGCCCCAGTATTTT.